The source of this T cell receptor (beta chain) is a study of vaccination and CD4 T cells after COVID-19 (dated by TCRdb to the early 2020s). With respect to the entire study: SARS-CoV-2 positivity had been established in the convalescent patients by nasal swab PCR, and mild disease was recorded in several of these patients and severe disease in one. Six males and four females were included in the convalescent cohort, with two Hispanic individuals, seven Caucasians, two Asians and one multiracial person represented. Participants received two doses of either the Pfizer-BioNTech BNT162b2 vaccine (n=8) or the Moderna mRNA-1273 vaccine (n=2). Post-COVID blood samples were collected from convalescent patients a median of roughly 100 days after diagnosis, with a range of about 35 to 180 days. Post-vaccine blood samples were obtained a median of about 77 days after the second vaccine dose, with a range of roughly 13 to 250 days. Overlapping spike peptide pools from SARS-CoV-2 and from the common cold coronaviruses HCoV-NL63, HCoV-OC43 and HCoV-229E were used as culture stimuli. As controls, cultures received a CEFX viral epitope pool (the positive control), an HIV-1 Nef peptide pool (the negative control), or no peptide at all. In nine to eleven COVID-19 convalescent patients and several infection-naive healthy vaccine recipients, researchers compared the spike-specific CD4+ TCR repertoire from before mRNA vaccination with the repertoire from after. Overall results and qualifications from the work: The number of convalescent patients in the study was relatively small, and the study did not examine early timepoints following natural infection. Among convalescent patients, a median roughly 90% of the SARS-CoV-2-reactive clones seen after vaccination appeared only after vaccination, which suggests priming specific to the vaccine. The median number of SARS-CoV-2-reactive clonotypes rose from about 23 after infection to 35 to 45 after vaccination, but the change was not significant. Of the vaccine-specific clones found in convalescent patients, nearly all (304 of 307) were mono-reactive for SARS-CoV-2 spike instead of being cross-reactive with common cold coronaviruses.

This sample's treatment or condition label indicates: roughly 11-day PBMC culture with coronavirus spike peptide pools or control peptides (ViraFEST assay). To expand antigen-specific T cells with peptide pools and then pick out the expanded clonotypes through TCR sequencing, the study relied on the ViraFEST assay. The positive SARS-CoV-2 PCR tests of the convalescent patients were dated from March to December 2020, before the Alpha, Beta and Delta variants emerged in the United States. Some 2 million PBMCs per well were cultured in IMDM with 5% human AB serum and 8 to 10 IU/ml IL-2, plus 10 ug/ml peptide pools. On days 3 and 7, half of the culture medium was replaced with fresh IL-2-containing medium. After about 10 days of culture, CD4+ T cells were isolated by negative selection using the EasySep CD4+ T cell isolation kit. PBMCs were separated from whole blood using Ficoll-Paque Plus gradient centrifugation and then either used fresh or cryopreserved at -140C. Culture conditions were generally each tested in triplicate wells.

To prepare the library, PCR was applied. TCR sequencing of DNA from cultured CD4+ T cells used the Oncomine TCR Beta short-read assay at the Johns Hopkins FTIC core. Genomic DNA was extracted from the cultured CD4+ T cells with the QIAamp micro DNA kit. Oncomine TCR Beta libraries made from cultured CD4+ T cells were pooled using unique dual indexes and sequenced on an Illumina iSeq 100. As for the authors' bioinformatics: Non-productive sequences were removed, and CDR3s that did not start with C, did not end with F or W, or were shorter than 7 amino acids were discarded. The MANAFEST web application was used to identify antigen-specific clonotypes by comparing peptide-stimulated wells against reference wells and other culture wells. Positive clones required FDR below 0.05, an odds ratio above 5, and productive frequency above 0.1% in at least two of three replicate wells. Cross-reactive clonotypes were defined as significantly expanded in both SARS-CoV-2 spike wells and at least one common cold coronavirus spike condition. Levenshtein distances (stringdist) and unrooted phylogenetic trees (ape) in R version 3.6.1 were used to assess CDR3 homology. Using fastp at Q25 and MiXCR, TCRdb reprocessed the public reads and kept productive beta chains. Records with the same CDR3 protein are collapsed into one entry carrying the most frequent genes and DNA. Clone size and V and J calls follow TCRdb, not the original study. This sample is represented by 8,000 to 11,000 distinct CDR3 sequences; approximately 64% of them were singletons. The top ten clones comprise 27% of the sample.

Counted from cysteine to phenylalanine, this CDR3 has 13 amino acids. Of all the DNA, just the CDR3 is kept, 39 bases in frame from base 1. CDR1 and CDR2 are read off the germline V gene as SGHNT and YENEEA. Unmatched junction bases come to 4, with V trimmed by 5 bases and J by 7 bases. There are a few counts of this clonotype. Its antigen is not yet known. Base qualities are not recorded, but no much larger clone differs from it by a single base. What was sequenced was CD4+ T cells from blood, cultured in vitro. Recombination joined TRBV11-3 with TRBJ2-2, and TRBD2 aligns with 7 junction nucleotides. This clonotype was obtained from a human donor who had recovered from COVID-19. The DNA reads TGTGCCAGCAGCCGGACTAGGATCGGGGAGCTGTTTTTT. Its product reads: CASSRTRIGELFF.